The 4 T cell receptor beta chains given below trace back to one sample, sequenced in a study of T-cell reconstitution after alpha-beta-depleted transplantation in children. Molecular barcoding with unique molecular identifiers was used for the TCRbeta library. TCRdb re-called the PCR reads through MiXCR, storing one row per CDR3 protein. The sample lists hundreds of thousands of distinct CDR3 sequences; roughly 15% were seen once. The source material was PBMCs, mostly from graft donor cells, sampled 360 days after TCRalphabeta/CD19-depleted stem cell transplant. Receptor source: a male patient aged 10 to 17 who had a stem cell transplant for acute lymphoblastic leukemia, so the T cells may come from the graft donor.

Ten or more counts support this clonotype. The V call is TRBV5-1, the J call TRBJ2-7; D possibly matches TRBD1 or TRBD2 (5 bases each). Trimming took 2 bases from V and 4 from J, leaving 19 bases between them. The V gene's germline CDR1 is SGHRS and CDR2 YFSETQ. CDR3 length: 16 amino acids. Here the CDR3 reads CASSFRMRGSSYEQYF. CDR3 DNA: TGCGCCAGCAGCTTTAGGATGAGGGGATCCTCTTACGAGCAGTACTTC.

The chain joins TRBV27 to TRBJ2-7; no reliable D call. From germline, CDR1 is MNHEY and CDR2 SMNVEV (reference sequence). V gave up 5 bases and J gave up 0 bases, with 14 bases separating them. This CDR3 is built from 15 residues. The CDR3 reads CASSPLGLDSYEQYF. In nucleotides, the CDR3 is TGTGCCAGCAGTCCCCTGGGGTTAGACTCCTACGAGCAGTACTTC.

The chain combines TRBV6-1 with TRBJ1-2, with D possibly matching TRBD1 (5 bases). Germline CDR1 is MNHNS and CDR2 is SASEGT. Trimming pared 7 bases from V and 8 bases from J, leaving 20 bases between. CDR3 length: 14 amino acids. Here the CDR3 DNA reads TGTGCCAGCATAAACGGGGACGGCAGATACGGCTACACCTTC. It encodes CASINGDGRYGYTF.

This clonotype was picked up a small number of times. The chain employs TRBV15 and TRBJ2-1; 9 nucleotides match TRBD1. J was trimmed by 6 bases and V by 3 bases; bases with no gene match: 6. CDR1 LNHNV and CDR2 YYDKDF come from the germline V gene (reference sequence). CDR3 length: 15 residues. The CDR3 DNA sequence: TGTGCCACCAGCAGGAGGACAGGGGAAGCCAATGAGCAGTTCTTC. Translating gives CATSRRTGEANEQFF.